Following are 22 T cell receptor beta chains from one sample sequenced in a study of shared clonotypes between healthy human individuals. Assay: immunoSEQ multiplex PCR; the TCRdb copy retains only in-frame clones and omits some. Among about 2.4 million clones, more than 90% were seen once, and the ten largest hold roughly 0.13%. Sequenced material: naive CD4+ T cells sorted from blood. Subset of the sample: CD45RA+ positively selected. Receptors originate from a man aged 18 to 30 in good health.

V usage is TRBV6-6 and J usage is TRBJ1-5, with unresolved D. This CDR3 is built from 14 residues. Trimming took off 8 bases at V and 0 bases at J, with 11 bases between the two ends. CDR1 MNHNY and CDR2 SVGAGI come from the germline V gene (reference sequence). This chain's CDR3 is CASLREISNQPQHF. The DNA of the CDR3 is TGTGCCAGCTTGAGAGAAATTAGCAATCAGCCCCAGCATTTT.

The J gene is TRBJ1-3, the V gene TRBV30; no reliable D call. Trimming pared 2 bases from V and 2 bases from J, leaving 13 bases between. CDR1 is GTSNPN and CDR2 is SVGIG in the germline V gene (reference sequence). This CDR3 contains 15 residues. Here the CDR3 reads CAWSKIRVTGNTIYF. The CDR3 DNA reads TGTGCCTGGAGTAAGATTAGGGTTACTGGAAACACCATATATTTT. The full variable domain, in which reference TRBV30 and TRBJ1-3 provide the parts outside the CDR3, is SQTIHQWPATLVQPVGSPLSLECTVEGTSNPNLYWYRQAAGRGLQLLFYSVGIGQISSEVPQNLSASRPQDRQFILSSKKLLLSDSGFYLCAWSKIRVTGNTIYFGEGSWLTVV.

This chain uses TRBV19 with TRBJ2-5; D remains ambiguous. The CDR3 runs to 15 residues. V lost 5 bases and J 4 bases, leaving 17 bases between the germline ends. Germline values: CDR1 LNHDA, CDR2 SQIVND (reference sequence). CDR3 residues: CASSARHGPRETQYF. In DNA, the CDR3 is TGTGCCAGTAGTGCCCGACACGGGCCGCGAGAGACCCAGTACTTC.

This clone has a handful of counts. This chain connects TRBV7-2 to TRBJ2-2, with 9 bases matching TRBD1. J gave up 7 bases and V 6 bases, and 3 bases lay outside the gene matches. The CDR3 sequence is 13 residues long. In germline, CDR1 is SGHTA, CDR2 FQGNSA. CDR3 sequence: CASRGTGRGELFF. As DNA, the CDR3 is TGTGCCAGCAGAGGGACAGGGCGCGGGGAGCTGTTTTTT.

CDR3 nucleotides: TGTGCCAGCAGTGAATTAGCTGCTGGGGCCAACGTCCTGACTTTC. As protein: CASSELAAGANVLTF. The chain couples TRBV6-1 to TRBJ2-6; D is ambiguous. The CDR3 is 15 amino acids. Germline V gives CDR1 MNHNS, CDR2 SASEGT. V was trimmed by 2 bases and J by 2 bases, leaving 7 bases between them.

This clone appeared once. This chain joins TRBV4-3 and TRBJ2-3; D perhaps matches TRBD1 (5 bases). Germline values: CDR1 LGHNA, CDR2 YSLEER. Between the trimmed V and J ends, which lost 0 bases and 3 bases, there was a span of 10 bases. The CDR3 has 15 amino acids. The CDR3 sequence: CASSQDPRATDTQYF. Written as DNA, the CDR3 is TGCGCCAGCAGCCAAGACCCCAGGGCTACAGATACGCAGTATTTT.

The rearrangement joins TRBV5-1 to TRBJ2-3; D unclear. The CDR3 has 15 amino acids. Germline CDR1 SGHRS, CDR2 YFSETQ. Trimming took off 1 base at V and 0 bases at J, with 9 bases between the two ends. CDR3 nucleotides: TGCGCCAGCAGCTTGTTCCGGGCTAGCACAGATACGCAGTATTTT. This encodes CASSLFRASTDTQYF. Variable domain in full (rest from reference TRBV5-1 and TRBJ2-3): KAGVTQTPRYLIKTRGQQVTLSCSPISGHRSVSWYQQTPGQGLQFLFEYFSETQRNKGNFPGRFSGRQFSNSRSEMNVSTLELGDSALYLCASSLFRASTDTQYFGPGTRLTVL.

The chain joins TRBV25-1 to TRBJ2-7, with 10 bases identical to TRBD2. The CDR3 is 15 residues long. The germline V gene encodes CDR1 MGHDK and CDR2 SYGVNS. The ends lost 3 bases at V and 2 bases at J; junction bases unmatched: 4. DNA for the CDR3: TGTGCCAGCAGTGATTCCAGCGGGAGGGCCTACGAGCAGTACTTC. This codes for CASSDSSGRAYEQYF.

This chain joins TRBV5-1 and TRBJ1-6; no definite D call. V was cut by 3 bases and J by 5 bases, with 12 bases left in between. The germline V gene encodes CDR1 SGHRS and CDR2 YFSETQ. The CDR3 is 15 amino acids. The CDR3 reads CASSSAGTNNSPLHF. The CDR3, as DNA: TGCGCCAGCAGCTCGGCGGGAACGAATAATTCACCCCTCCACTTT.

This clone was observed a single time. V gene TRBV7-9 combines with J gene TRBJ1-4; 9 nucleotides agree with TRBD1. This CDR3 has 15 residues. Looked up from germline, CDR1 is SEHNR and CDR2 is FQNEAQ (reference sequence). V gave up 2 bases and J gave up 6 bases; unmatched junction bases: 4. The CDR3 spells CASSLSTGGYEKLFF. CDR3 nucleotide sequence: TGTGCCAGCAGCTTAAGTACAGGGGGCTATGAAAAACTGTTTTTT.

V is TRBV18 and J is TRBJ2-7, with 8 bases identical to TRBD1. Germline V lookup: CDR1 KGHSH, CDR2 LQKENI. CDR3 length: 16 amino acids. V dropped 0 bases and J dropped 6; count of bases not matched to a gene: 10. The CDR3 bases are TGTGCCAGCTCACCACCAGGACAACAGGGGGGTGGCGAGCAGTACTTC. Its translation is CASSPPGQQGGGEQYF.

This chain connects TRBV19 to TRBJ1-2; 10 nucleotides line up with TRBD1. V lost 7 bases and J lost 2; bases outside the gene matches: 10. The CDR3 runs to 16 residues. The germline V gene encodes CDR1 LNHDA and CDR2 SQIVND (reference sequence). CDR3 region: CASKSPWGQGNYGYTF. The CDR3 region has the DNA TGTGCCAGTAAATCGCCATGGGGACAGGGGAACTATGGCTACACCTTC.

The gene calls are TRBV5-4 and TRBJ2-5, with 8 bases fitting TRBD2. There are 14 residues in the CDR3. V dropped 4 bases and J dropped 3; count of bases not matched to a gene: 5. The germline V gene has CDR1 SGHNT and CDR2 YYREEE (reference sequence). The CDR3, as DNA: TGTGCCAGCAGCCAATTTAGCGGGAAAGAGACCCAGTACTTC. As protein: CASSQFSGKETQYF.

The chain joins TRBV5-5 to TRBJ1-2; no clear D gene. The V gene lost 4 bases and the J gene lost 7 bases, with 26 bases spanning the gap. Germline assignment: CDR1 SGHKS and CDR2 YYEKEE (reference sequence). The CDR3 runs 17 residues. The chain's CDR3 is CASSPDGRPFPNSGYTF. The CDR3 nucleotides are TGTGCCAGCAGCCCGGACGGGAGGCCCTTTCCGAACAGTGGCTACACCTTC.

A note on this clone: The same CDR3 can be traced to other DNA sequences in this sample. The chain joins TRBV27 to TRBJ2-7, with D hard to call. Trimming took 6 bases from V and 0 from J, leaving 9 bases between them. Germline values: CDR1 MNHEY, CDR2 SMNVEV (reference sequence). The CDR3 is made up of 13 amino acids. The CDR3 loop reads CASSRAASYEQYF. CDR3 in DNA: TGTGCCAGCAGCCGGGCCGCCTCCTACGAGCAGTACTTC.

The V call is TRBV2, the J call TRBJ1-3; a possible D gene is TRBD1 (6 bases). V lost 8 bases and J 4 bases, leaving 9 bases between the germline ends. Germline V CDR1 and CDR2: SNHLY, FYNNEI. The CDR3 spans 12 residues. The CDR3 DNA follows: TGTGCCAGCTCAGGGGACGGAAACACCATATATTTT. It codes for CASSGDGNTIYF.

J is TRBJ1-5 and V is TRBV10-3, with TRBD1 identical over 8 bases. V was clipped by 5 bases and J by 1 base; unmatched bases: 10. This CDR3 is 17 amino acids long. The germline V gene has CDR1 ENHRY and CDR2 SYGVKD. The CDR3 is CAISKKGQGESNQPQHF. CDR3 coding DNA: TGTGCCATCAGTAAAAAAGGACAGGGCGAGAGCAATCAGCCCCAGCATTTT.

This clone occurred once. The chain uses TRBV6-5 and TRBJ1-3; D unclear. V was shortened by 6 bases and J by 0 bases, with 12 bases between the two germline ends. This CDR3 is 15 amino acids long. CDR1 and CDR2 (germline): MNHEY, SVGAGI. CDR3 sequence: CASSPLSGSGNTIYF. CDR3 sequence (DNA): TGTGCCAGCAGCCCCCTGTCGGGCTCTGGAAACACCATATATTTT.

About this clone: The same CDR3 is also encoded by other DNA sequences in this sample. The chain recombines TRBV6-6 with TRBJ2-2; D gene unclear. The CDR3 has 14 amino acids. V lost 8 bases and J 1 base, leaving 11 bases between the germline ends. Germline V gives CDR1 MNHNY, CDR2 SVGAGI (reference sequence). In DNA form, the CDR3 reads TGTGCCAGCTCCCTAGGCCTGAACACCGGGGAGCTGTTTTTT. This codes for CASSLGLNTGELFF.

This clone was seen more than once but under ten times. The chain combines TRBV7-9 with TRBJ1-1; no reliable D call. CDR3 size: 14 residues. Germline V gives CDR1 SEHNR, CDR2 FQNEAQ (reference sequence). The V end was cut by 3 bases, the J end by 3 bases, with 11 bases between. The CDR3 sequence: CASSLFPADTEAFF. Written as DNA, the CDR3 is TGTGCCAGCAGCTTGTTTCCGGCTGACACTGAAGCTTTCTTT.

The V gene is TRBV21-1, the J gene TRBJ1-3. TRBV21-1 has pseudogene status. The CDR3 extends over 15 amino acids. The CDR3 here is CASSSDGGGGNTIYF. CDR3 nucleotide sequence: TGTGCCAGCAGCTCCGATGGGGGTGGGGGAAACACCATATATTTT.

The chain joins TRBV10-3 to TRBJ1-4; unclear D gene. The CDR3 has 15 residues. CDR1 is ENHRY and CDR2 is SYGVKD in the germline V gene. Trimming stripped 0 bases from V and 5 bases from J, with 10 bases between. The DNA for the CDR3 is TGTGCCATCAGTGAGTCACAGAGCCTGAATGAAAAACTGTTTTTT. It codes for CAISESQSLNEKLFF.